Presented here are 17 T cell receptor beta chains from one specimen sequenced in a study of blood T cell repertoires in COVID-19 (dated by TCRdb to the early 2020s). The library was generated by the immunoSEQ multiplex PCR assay. The immuneACCESS repertoire file appears here via TCRdb, limited to in-frame rearrangements. These files lack a portion of the clones; in checked studies, under half of the deficit traces to unresolved V genes, and the cause of the others is not known. The sample contains about 210,000 clones, almost 90% of them found a single time. Of the sample, more than 1.4% is held by the ten largest clones. The sequenced material came from peripheral blood. Source of these receptors: a young man with active or convalescent COVID-19.

This clone was seen a single time. CDR3 nucleotide sequence: TGTGCCACCAGCAGAGATCAGGGGGCCCAAGGCGGCTACACCTTC. It specifies CATSRDQGAQGGYTF. The chain employs TRBV15 and TRBJ1-2; 8 positions match TRBD1. This CDR3 is built from 15 residues. The germline CDR1 and CDR2 sequences are LNHNV and YYDKDF (reference sequence). V lost 0 bases, J lost 8 bases, and 8 bases stayed unmatched.

The rearrangement uses TRBV11-3 and TRBJ2-2; D gene unclear. Germline CDR1 SGHNT, CDR2 YENEEA. Between the trimmed V and J ends, which lost 2 bases and 6 bases, there was a span of 4 bases. CDR3 length equals 12 residues. This chain's CDR3 is CASSLLAGELFF. DNA for the CDR3: TGTGCCAGCAGCTTACTTGCCGGGGAGCTGTTTTTT.

The chain joins TRBV7-9 to TRBJ2-5; 7 bases are shared with TRBD1. V lost 1 base to trimming and J lost 2 bases; unmatched junction nucleotides: 1. The CDR3 length is 14 residues. Germline CDR1 SEHNR, CDR2 FQNEAQ (reference sequence). The chain's CDR3 is CASSLGRGQETQYF. DNA for the CDR3: TGTGCCAGCAGCTTAGGCAGGGGGCAAGAGACCCAGTACTTC.

This clone came up a few times. The chain links TRBV7-2 to TRBJ1-2; 7 bases align to TRBD1. The CDR3 has 15 residues. V was clipped by 1 base and J by 6 bases; unmatched bases: 8. Germline V gives CDR1 SGHTA, CDR2 FQGNSA. The CDR3 nucleotides are TGTGCCAGCAGCTTAGTAAGGGGTCAGGGGGATGGCTACACCTTC. This gives the protein CASSLVRGQGDGYTF.

The genes are TRBV12-3 or TRBV12-4 and TRBJ2-1, with TRBD2 matching over 9 bases. CDR3 length: 13 residues. The junction had 7 bases not matched to a gene; V was cut back by 4 bases and J by 12 bases. The chain's CDR3 is CASSWASGMVQFF. As DNA, the CDR3 is TGTGCCAGCAGTTGGGCTAGCGGGATGGTGCAGTTCTTC.

The chain couples TRBV19 to TRBJ2-7; 12 nucleotides line up with TRBD1. Germline CDR1 reads LNHDA; CDR2 reads SQIVND (reference sequence). The CDR3 consists of 15 residues. Trimming removed 10 bases from V and 4 bases from J; junction bases left unmatched: 11. The CDR3 loop reads CATQTGTGGAYEQYF. CDR3 DNA sequence: TGTGCCACTCAGACCGGGACAGGGGGCGCGTACGAGCAGTACTTC.

This clone is a singleton in its sample. This chain links TRBV5-1 with TRBJ1-1; D is unresolved. Trimming cost V 0 bases and J 8 bases, with 8 bases left between them. The germline V gene encodes CDR1 SGHRS and CDR2 YFSETQ. CDR3 size: 12 residues. The CDR3 region is CASSLAGGEAFF. The CDR3, as DNA: TGCGCCAGCAGCTTGGCCGGAGGAGAAGCTTTCTTT.

J is TRBJ1-1 and V is TRBV10-3, with D perhaps TRBD1 (5 bases). The CDR3 contains 15 residues. Trimming cost V 3 bases and J 0 bases, with 11 bases left between them. The germline gives CDR1 ENHRY, CDR2 SYGVKD. The CDR3 DNA reads as TGTGCCATCAGTGATAGGACATTAATGAACACTGAAGCTTTCTTT. It specifies CAISDRTLMNTEAFF.

The chain uses TRBV7-2 and TRBJ2-7, with D possibly being TRBD1 (6 bases). V lost 1 base to trimming and J lost 3 bases, with 13 bases between them. The CDR3 contains 15 residues. Germline V CDR1 and CDR2: SGHTA, FQGNSA. The CDR3 here is CASSLEAQGIYEQYF. CDR3 bases: TGTGCCAGCAGCTTAGAAGCCCAGGGGATCTACGAGCAGTACTTC.

The rearrangement uses TRBV6-5 and TRBJ2-7, with D possibly TRBD1 on 6 matching bases. V dropped 5 bases and J dropped 5 bases, with 16 bases sitting between them. There are 14 residues in the CDR3. Germline V gene lookup returns CDR1 MNHEY and CDR2 SVGAGI. This chain's CDR3 is CASSSRQVKNEQYF. In DNA, the CDR3 is TGTGCCAGCAGTAGCCGACAGGTGAAAAACGAGCAGTACTTC.

The rearrangement links TRBV9 to TRBJ2-3; 10 bases line up with TRBD2. The CDR3 has 16 residues. The V and J ends lost 3 bases and 0 bases, in that order; junction bases with no gene match: 4. The V gene's germline CDR1 is SGDLS and CDR2 YYNGEE. The CDR3 nucleotides read TGTGCCAGCAGCGCCCGGACTAGCGGTAGCACAGATACGCAGTATTTT. Translating gives CASSARTSGSTDTQYF.

V gene TRBV7-9 combines with J gene TRBJ2-1; TRBD2 might be the D (5 bases). V was clipped by 0 bases and J by 7 bases, with 13 bases between them. Germline loops: CDR1 SEHNR, CDR2 FQNEAQ (reference sequence). The CDR3 extends over 15 amino acids. The CDR3 protein is CASSLAPGRENEQFF. CDR3 coding DNA: TGTGCCAGCAGCTTAGCGCCGGGAAGAGAAAATGAGCAGTTCTTC.

This sequence joins TRBV6-5 and TRBJ1-2; no clear D. Germline CDR1 MNHEY, CDR2 SVGAGI. CDR3 length: 13 residues. V shed 6 bases and J shed 6 bases, with 14 bases lying between them. The CDR3, as DNA: TGTGCCAGCAGGTTACGGGTCGTCGATGGCTACACCTTC. It translates to CASRLRVVDGYTF.

The genes are TRBV7-2 and TRBJ1-2; TRBD1 is a possible D gene (6 bases). With 5 bases removed from V and 4 bases from J, the gap between germline ends came to 14 bases. There are 14 residues in the CDR3. CDR1 and CDR2 (germline): SGHTA, FQGNSA. CDR3 in DNA: TGTGCCAGCAGCCCCCGGGGAGGGGGCTATGGCTACACCTTC. Translation gives CASSPRGGGYGYTF.

The genes are TRBV6-5 and TRBJ1-1; 10 positions match TRBD1. The germline V gene encodes CDR1 MNHEY and CDR2 SVGAGI. The CDR3 extends over 14 amino acids. After removal of 9 bases from V and 4 bases from J, the junction contained 8 bases not matched to a gene. Here the CDR3 DNA reads TGTGCCAGTTTTTATGGGACAGGGGCCACTGAAGCTTTCTTT. This codes for CASFYGTGATEAFF.

V usage is TRBV7-8 and J usage is TRBJ2-2; TRBD1 agrees at 7 bases. The junction had 5 bases not matched to a gene; V was cut back by 4 bases and J by 6 bases. CDR1 is SGHVS, CDR2 FQNEAQ, per germline. This CDR3 has 14 residues. The CDR3 loop reads CASSSWTGAGELFF. The CDR3 DNA reads TGTGCCAGCAGCTCCTGGACAGGTGCCGGGGAGCTGTTTTTT.

The rearrangement joins TRBV30 to TRBJ2-7, with D possibly TRBD2 on 5 matching bases. The V and J ends lost 5 bases and 9 bases respectively, with 20 bases between them. The CDR3 spans 13 residues. Germline V gene lookup returns CDR1 GTSNPN and CDR2 SVGIG (reference sequence). CDR3 bases: TGTGCCTGGGACGTCTCCGCGGAGGCTCGGCAGTACTTC. It yields the protein CAWDVSAEARQYF.